Below, one T cell receptor (beta chain) is given with its context. The data were obtained in a study of blood T cell repertoires in COVID-19. V was clipped by 6 bases and J by 5 bases; unmatched bases: 10. Germline V lookup: CDR1 LNHDA, CDR2 SQIVND (reference sequence). This CDR3 is built from 15 residues. Profiling relied on immunoSEQ multiplex PCR, and the TCRdb table lists in-frame clones only, not all of them. The sample includes 150,000 to 180,000 clones, 70% to 90% seen only once; the top ten take more than 7.5%. This chain connects TRBV19 to TRBJ2-1; 7 nucleotides line up with TRBD2. This clonotype was obtained from a woman in her fifties or sixties with COVID-19, enrolled during active disease. The sequenced sample was peripheral blood. CDR3 bases: TGTGCCAGTAGGTTACGGGAGGTAACCCACAATGAGCAGTTCTTC. Translation: CASRLREVTHNEQFF.